This TCR beta chain was sequenced during a study of cytomegalovirus exposure and HLA in healthy donors. Separation from the roughly 670-subject first cohort characterized the roughly 120-subject validation cohort, to which the donors belonged. The CDR3 totals 17 residues. V shed 0 bases and J 8 bases; nucleotides not matched to a gene: 12. Germline-derived CDR1 and CDR2 are SEHNR and FQNEAQ (reference sequence). Findings and caveats of the study: Specificity for CMV antigens was confirmed in vitro for a few of the CMV-associated chains. High specificity and sensitivity for cytomegalovirus status were reported for the classifier. The majority of TCR sequences were rare, yet some public TCRs appeared in many donors.

To note about this clone: As yet, its antigen is unknown.

Measured with immunoSEQ multiplex PCR; TCRdb has only the in-frame clones, and not every one. The table includes roughly 120,000 clones, 85% to 90% detected once. The receptor comes from a woman under 30 in good health and CMV-seropositive. V gene TRBV7-9 combines with J gene TRBJ2-2; 7 nucleotides match TRBD1. The sample was PBMCs. DNA for the CDR3: TGTGCCAGCAGCTTAGCGCCAAGGACAGGTACCGGTGGGGAGCTGTTTTTT. Its translation is CASSLAPRTGTGGELFF.